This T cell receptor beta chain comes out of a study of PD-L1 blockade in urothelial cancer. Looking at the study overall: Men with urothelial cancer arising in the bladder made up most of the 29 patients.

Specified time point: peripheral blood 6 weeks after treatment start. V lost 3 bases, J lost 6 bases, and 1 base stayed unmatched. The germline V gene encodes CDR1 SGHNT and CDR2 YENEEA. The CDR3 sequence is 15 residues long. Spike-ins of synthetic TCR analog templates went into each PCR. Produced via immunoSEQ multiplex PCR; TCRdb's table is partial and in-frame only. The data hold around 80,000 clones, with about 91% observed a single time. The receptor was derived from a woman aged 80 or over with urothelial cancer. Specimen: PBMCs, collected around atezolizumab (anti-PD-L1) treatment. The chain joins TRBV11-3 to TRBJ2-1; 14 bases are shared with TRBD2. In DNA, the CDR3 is TGTGCCAGCAGCTTCGGACTAGCGGGAGGCAATGAGCAGTTCTTC. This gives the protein CASSFGLAGGNEQFF.